These 6 T cell receptor beta chains came from one sample sequenced in a study of beta chain features in type 1 diabetes. Every isolated RNA sample was fully reverse transcribed, so sequencing captured expressed TCRB transcripts. The protocol was immunoSEQ multiplex PCR, while the TCRdb copy is restricted to in-frame clones and leaves out a portion. The sample holds 150,000 or so clones; nearly 9.5% are singletons and the top ten take approximately 0.68%. Sample: central memory CD4+ T cells from blood. The receptors derive from a man between 18 and 35 years old in good health.

The gene calls are TRBV30 and TRBJ2-5; the D is unclear. Per the germline V gene, CDR1 is GTSNPN and CDR2 is SVGIG (reference sequence). The germline V and J ends were trimmed by 3 bases and 4 bases, with 15 bases remaining between them. This CDR3 is 14 amino acids long. The CDR3 protein is CAWSRHGQGETQYF. As DNA, the CDR3 is TGTGCCTGGAGCCGACATGGTCAAGGAGAGACCCAGTACTTC.

The rearrangement joins TRBV6-5 to TRBJ1-4; no clear D gene. The CDR3 contains 16 residues. Trimming stripped 2 bases from V and 7 bases from J, with 17 bases between. Per germline, CDR1 MNHEY and CDR2 SVGAGI. CDR3 in DNA: TGTGCCAGCAGTTACCTGGCGGCTGGGTCGAGTGAAAAACTGTTTTTT. Translating gives CASSYLAAGSSEKLFF.

The genes are TRBV5-4 and TRBJ1-6; 8 bases match TRBD1. CDR3 length: 18 amino acids. Germline CDR1 reads SGHNT; CDR2 reads YYREEE (reference sequence). Trimming at V came to 3 bases and at J to 0 bases, leaving 8 bases not matched to a gene. The CDR3 here is CASSSTRDRSSYNSPLHF. The CDR3 region has the DNA TGTGCCAGCAGCTCAACAAGGGACAGGAGCTCCTATAATTCACCCCTCCACTTT.

The CDR3 loop is CASSLGSSGGADEQFF. For the CDR3, the DNA is TGTGCCAGCAGCTTAGGTTCGAGCGGGGGGGCAGATGAGCAGTTCTTC. This chain uses TRBV11-3 with TRBJ2-1; 10 nucleotides match TRBD2. There are 16 residues in the CDR3. Looked up from germline, CDR1 is SGHNT and CDR2 is YENEEA. After removal of 1 base from V and 8 bases from J, the junction contained 8 bases not matched to a gene.

V and J are TRBV11-2 and TRBJ2-1; weak D call: TRBD2 (6 bases). Trimming stripped 1 base from V and 4 bases from J, with 11 bases between. CDR3 length: 15 residues. From germline, CDR1 is SGHAT and CDR2 FQNNGV. The CDR3 here is CASSLVAAPYNEQFF. For the CDR3, the DNA is TGTGCCAGCAGCTTAGTAGCGGCCCCATACAATGAGCAGTTCTTC.

In its sample, this clone was seen a few times. The chain joins TRBV15 to TRBJ1-4, with no clear D. This CDR3 comprises 13 residues. With 3 bases removed from V and 3 bases from J, the gap between germline ends came to 5 bases. Looked up from germline, CDR1 is LNHNV and CDR2 is YYDKDF (reference sequence). For the CDR3, the DNA is TGTGCCACCAGCAGGGGCTCTAATGAAAAACTGTTTTTT. Protein: CATSRGSNEKLFF.